The T cell receptor (beta chain) under discussion was sequenced for a study of T cells after yellow fever vaccination. Template-switching 5'RACE yielded the TCR cDNA; a universal primer site and UMIs were added in the process. TCRdb reprocessed the 5' RACE reads with MiXCR, giving one entry per CDR3 protein. The table lists around 320,000 distinct CDR3 sequences, 8.7% of them singletons. The CDR3 is made up of 19 amino acids. With V trimmed by 9 bases and J by 4 bases, 18 bases remained unmatched. The V gene's germline CDR1 is SEHNR and CDR2 FQNEAQ (reference sequence). Findings and limits, study-wide: There was a small share of clonotypes that showed up in both the CD4 and CD8 compartments.

This clonotype has only a few counts. Its antigen is unknown. The TCR originated in a man younger than 35 who received the YFV17D yellow fever vaccine. Sequences were derived from CD4+ T cells sorted from PBMCs, sampled 5 days after the yellow fever booster vaccination. The chain links TRBV7-9 to TRBJ2-1; 13 positions match TRBD2. The CDR3 DNA is TGTGCCAGTGGGGGAGGACTAGCGGGGGCCTTCGAGAGGTACAATGAGCAGTTCTTC. It encodes CASGGGLAGAFERYNEQFF.